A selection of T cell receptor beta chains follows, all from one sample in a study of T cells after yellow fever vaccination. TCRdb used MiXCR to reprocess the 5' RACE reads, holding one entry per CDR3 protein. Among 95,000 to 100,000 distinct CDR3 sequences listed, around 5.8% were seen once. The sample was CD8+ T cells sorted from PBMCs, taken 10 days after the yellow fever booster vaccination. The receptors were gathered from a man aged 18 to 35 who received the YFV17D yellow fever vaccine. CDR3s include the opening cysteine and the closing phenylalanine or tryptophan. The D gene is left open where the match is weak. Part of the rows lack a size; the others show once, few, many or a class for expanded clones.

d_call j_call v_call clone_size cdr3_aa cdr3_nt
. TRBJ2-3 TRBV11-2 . CASSLEGGRLGRPGKCCTDTQYF TGTGCCAGCAGCTTAGAAGGGGGGCGATTAGGACGGCCTGGTAAGTGCTGCACAGATACGCAGTATTTT
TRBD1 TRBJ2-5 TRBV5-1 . CASSLARKGQQETQYF TGCGCCAGCAGCTTGGCGAGGAAGGGACAGCAGGAGACCCAGTACTTC
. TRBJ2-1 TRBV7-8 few CASSLWLSSYNEQFF TGTGCCAGCAGCTTATGGTTAAGCTCCTACAATGAGCAGTTCTTC
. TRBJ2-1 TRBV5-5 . CASSLGESRQFF TGTGCCAGCAGCCTGGGGGAATCCCGGCAGTTCTTC
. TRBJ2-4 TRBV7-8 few CASTGEVKNIQYF TGTGCCAGCACCGGGGAAGTCAAAAACATTCAGTACTTC
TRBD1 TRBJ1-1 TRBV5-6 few CASSRRDRDTEAFF TGTGCCAGCAGCCGCCGGGACAGGGATACTGAAGCTTTCTTT
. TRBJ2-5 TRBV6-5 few CASSYSSLDPRSQTQYF TGTGCCAGCAGTTACTCATCGCTCGATCCCCGTTCCCAGACCCAGTACTTC
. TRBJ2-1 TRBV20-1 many CSARGLRANNEQFF TGCAGTGCTAGAGGATTGCGGGCTAACAATGAGCAGTTCTTC
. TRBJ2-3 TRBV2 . CASSEAGGGITDTQYF TGTGCCAGCAGTGAAGCTGGCGGCGGGATCACAGATACGCAGTATTTT
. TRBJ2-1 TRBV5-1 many CASSLVPTDSYNEQFF TGCGCCAGCAGCTTGGTTCCGACTGACTCCTACAATGAGCAGTTCTTC
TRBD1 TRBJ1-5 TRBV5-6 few CASSSRQGFFDQPQHF TGTGCCAGCAGCTCTCGACAGGGGTTTTTCGATCAGCCCCAGCATTTT
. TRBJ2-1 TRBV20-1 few CSARKEGAAIYNEQFF TGCAGTGCGAGGAAGGAGGGGGCCGCAATTTACAATGAGCAGTTCTTC
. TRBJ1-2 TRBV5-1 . CASKAGGWGHGYTF TGCGCCAGCAAAGCGGGGGGCTGGGGCCATGGCTACACCTTC
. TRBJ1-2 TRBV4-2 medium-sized CASSQEVWRGGYTF TGTGCCAGCAGCCAAGAAGTTTGGCGCGGAGGCTACACCTTC
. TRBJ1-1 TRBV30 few CAWSDIYTEAFF TGTGCCTGGAGTGACATCTACACTGAAGCTTTCTTT
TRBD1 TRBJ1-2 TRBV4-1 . CASSQDSATGEDGYTF TGCGCCAGCAGCCAAGATTCGGCGACAGGGGAGGATGGCTACACCTTC
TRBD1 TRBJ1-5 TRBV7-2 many CASSSRDRGDQPQHF TGTGCCAGCAGCTCCCGGGACAGGGGAGATCAGCCCCAGCATTTT
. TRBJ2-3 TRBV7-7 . CASSLGLGIRDTDTQYF TGTGCCAGCAGCTTGGGCCTGGGAATTAGGGACACAGATACGCAGTATTTT
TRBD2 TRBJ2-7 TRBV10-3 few CAISESGTREHEQYF TGTGCCATCAGTGAGTCGGGGACTAGGGAGCACGAGCAGTACTTC
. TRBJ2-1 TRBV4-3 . CASSQEGGPYNEQFF TGCGCCAGCAGCCAAGAGGGGGGGCCTTACAATGAGCAGTTCTTC
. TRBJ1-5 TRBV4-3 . CASSQDWGGNQPQHF TGCGCCAGCAGCCAAGATTGGGGGGGCAATCAGCCCCAGCATTTT
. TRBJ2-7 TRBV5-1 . CASSLAVERVYEQYF TGCGCCAGCAGCTTGGCGGTGGAAAGGGTCTACGAGCAGTACTTC
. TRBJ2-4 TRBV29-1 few CSVVVAGRAKNIQYF TGCAGCGTTGTGGTGGCAGGGAGAGCCAAAAACATTCAGTACTTC
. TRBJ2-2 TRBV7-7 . CASSHKPRGELFF TGTGCCAGCAGCCACAAGCCTCGTGGGGAGCTGTTTTTT
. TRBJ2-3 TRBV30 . CAWSVGARGTDTQYF TGTGCCTGGAGTGTAGGGGCCAGGGGCACAGATACGCAGTATTTT
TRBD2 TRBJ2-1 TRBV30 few CAWSILAGGRTQFF TGTGCCTGGAGTATCCTAGCGGGGGGGCGTACGCAGTTCTTC
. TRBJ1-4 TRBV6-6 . CASSYSWTGHNEKLFF TGTGCCAGCAGTTACTCCTGGACGGGGCACAATGAAAAACTGTTTTTT
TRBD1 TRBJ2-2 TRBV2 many CASVTGALNTGELFF TGTGCCAGCGTAACAGGGGCACTGAACACCGGGGAGCTGTTTTTT
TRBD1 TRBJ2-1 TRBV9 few CASSTGTAVINEQFF TGTGCCAGCAGCACCGGGACAGCAGTAATCAATGAGCAGTTCTTC
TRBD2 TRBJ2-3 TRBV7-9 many CASSSRGGTDTQYF TGTGCCAGCAGCTCGCGGGGGGGCACAGATACGCAGTATTTT
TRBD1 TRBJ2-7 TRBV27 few CASRRSGTGDYEQYF TGTGCCAGCAGAAGATCCGGGACAGGGGACTACGAGCAGTACTTC
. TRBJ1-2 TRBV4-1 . CASSQATSGISDSGYTF TGCGCCAGCAGCCAAGCCACTTCGGGGATCTCGGATTCGGGCTACACCTTC
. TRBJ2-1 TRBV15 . CATSPRVLGEQFF TGTGCCACCAGCCCCAGGGTTTTGGGGGAGCAGTTCTTC
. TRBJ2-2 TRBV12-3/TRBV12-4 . CASSLIGGNTGELFF TGTGCCAGCAGTTTAATCGGCGGAAACACCGGGGAGCTGTTTTTT
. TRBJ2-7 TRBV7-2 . CASSPANEQYF TGTGCCAGCAGCCCTGCAAACGAGCAGTACTTC
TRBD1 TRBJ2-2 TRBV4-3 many CASSLGQGGTGELFF TGCGCCAGCAGCCTTGGACAGGGTGGGACCGGGGAGCTGTTTTTT
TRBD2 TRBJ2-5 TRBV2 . CASTRSGGRGQETQYF TGTGCCAGCACAAGGAGCGGGGGCCGAGGGCAAGAGACCCAGTACTTC
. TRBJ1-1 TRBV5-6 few CASSGEATEAFF TGTGCCAGCAGCGGGGAGGCCACTGAAGCTTTCTTT
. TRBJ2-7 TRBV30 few CACEQGLPYEQYF TGTGCCTGCGAACAGGGCCTACCCTACGAGCAGTACTTC
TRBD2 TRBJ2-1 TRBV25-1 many CASSEPGGHNEQFF TGTGCCAGCAGTGAGCCGGGGGGGCACAATGAGCAGTTCTTC